This T cell receptor (beta chain) stems from a study of CD8+CD57+ T cells in acquired aplastic anemia. Broader study findings: Patients did not significantly differ from controls in CD8+ Simpson's diversity.

This clonotype was recorded at least ten times. No antigen is known for it. Genomic DNA was employed as the template in profiling TCR beta VDJ and CDR3. TCRdb reprocessed the reads via MiXCR and lists one record per CDR3 protein. The table shows about 180,000 distinct CDR3 sequences, with 35% to 50% occurring only once. Sequencing input: sorted CD4+, CD8+, or CD8+CD57+ T cells (not recorded which) from PBMCs. The clonotype originates from a human donor in good health.

For the CDR3, the DNA is TGTGCCAGCAGCTTATGGGCTAACTATGGCTACACCTTC. Its translation: CASSLWANYGYTF. J is TRBJ1-2 and V is TRBV7-3, with no clear D. Trimming removed 2 bases at V and 0 bases at J, with 4 bases between. Germline-derived CDR1 and CDR2 are SGHTA and FQGTGA. The CDR3 has 13 residues.